This T cell receptor (beta chain) originates from a study of identical twins. Points from the study as a whole: Memory repertoires showed no such pattern, whereas abundant cord blood beta clonotypes carried fewer insertions.

Carrying unique molecular identifiers, the cDNA also gained a universal primer site through template switching. From the 5' RACE reads, TCRdb called clonotypes with MiXCR, one entry per CDR3 protein. Among more than 350,000 distinct CDR3 sequences, around 9.7% were seen once, and the ten largest hold under 9.5%. Each donor was a healthy Caucasian. This clonotype showed up just a few times. The antigen remains unidentified. The germline V and J ends were trimmed by 4 bases and 6 bases, with 12 bases remaining between them. The germline CDR1 and CDR2 sequences are GTSNPN and SVGIG (reference sequence). This CDR3 spans 13 amino acids.

Sequencing input: naive T cells sorted from blood. The TCR sequence derives from a woman aged 45-60 years in good health. The rearrangement links TRBV30 to TRBJ2-2; D gene unclear. CDR3 protein: CAWTPLTPGELFF. CDR3 sequence (DNA): TGTGCCTGGACCCCACTTACGCCCGGGGAGCTGTTTTTT.